The rows below give T cell receptor beta chains drawn from one sample of a study of type 1 regulatory T cells. No antigen has been identified for these receptors. TCRdb redid the calling of the reads with MiXCR, one entry per CDR3 protein. Of around 5,000 distinct CDR3 sequences listed, approximately 24% are singletons. The sequencing sample was made of cultured type 1 regulatory T (Tr1) cells, either the whole culture or a sorted fraction (not recorded which). Receptor source: a human donor in good health. Both conserved end residues are part of each CDR3. D genes are given only for firm matches. Not every row has a clone size; where given, it reads once, few, many or a size class.

abundance: many
v_gene: TRBV20-1
d_gene: -
len: 14
j_gene: TRBJ2-3
CDR3nt: TGCAGTGTCCCATCGGGCGCCCTCACAGATACGCAGTATTTT
CDR3aa: CSVPSGALTDTQYF

abundance: -
v_gene: TRBV6-1
d_gene: -
len: 14
j_gene: TRBJ1-6
CDR3nt: TGTGCCAGCAGGCGGGGGACGGACAATTCACCCCTCCACTTT
CDR3aa: CASRRGTDNSPLHF

abundance: few
v_gene: TRBV18
d_gene: TRBD1
len: 16
j_gene: TRBJ1-1
CDR3nt: TGTGCCAGCTCACCATCCCGGACAGGGGGGGTAACTGAAGCTTTCTTT
CDR3aa: CASSPSRTGGVTEAFF

abundance: few
v_gene: TRBV4-2
d_gene: TRBD2
len: 19
j_gene: TRBJ2-3
CDR3nt: TGTGCCAGCAGCCAAGAGCCCACCACTATGCGGGGGGGCACAGATACGCAGTATTTT
CDR3aa: CASSQEPTTMRGGTDTQYF

abundance: medium-sized
v_gene: TRBV20-1
d_gene: -
len: 12
j_gene: TRBJ1-1
CDR3nt: TGCAGTGCCGCCCCCCAGGAAACTGAAGCTTTCTTT
CDR3aa: CSAAPQETEAFF

abundance: -
v_gene: TRBV6-1
d_gene: TRBD1
len: 15
j_gene: TRBJ1-5
CDR3nt: TGTGCCAGCTCCCAACAGGGGCTTAGCAATCAGCCCCAGCATTTT
CDR3aa: CASSQQGLSNQPQHF

abundance: once
v_gene: TRBV20-1
d_gene: TRBD2
len: 18
j_gene: TRBJ2-3
CDR3nt: TGCAGTGCTAGAGACGCGGGACTAGCGGGGGGCAGCACAGATACGCAGTATTTT
CDR3aa: CSARDAGLAGGSTDTQYF

abundance: few
v_gene: TRBV19
d_gene: -
len: 15
j_gene: TRBJ1-5
CDR3nt: TGTGCCAGTAAGCTGCAGCCCTATAGCAATCAGCCCCAGCATTTT
CDR3aa: CASKLQPYSNQPQHF

abundance: medium-sized
v_gene: TRBV7-9
d_gene: -
len: 15
j_gene: TRBJ1-1
CDR3nt: TGTGCCAGCAGCCTTCGTGGGCAAATGAACACTGAAGCTTTCTTT
CDR3aa: CASSLRGQMNTEAFF

abundance: -
v_gene: TRBV6-6
d_gene: -
len: 14
j_gene: TRBJ1-3
CDR3nt: TGTGCCAGCAGCACCGGGGGGGAAGGAAACACCATATATTTT
CDR3aa: CASSTGGEGNTIYF

abundance: -
v_gene: TRBV7-2
d_gene: TRBD1
len: 15
j_gene: TRBJ2-7
CDR3nt: TGTGCCAGCAGCGCGAGGACAGGGAGCTCCTACGAGCAGTACTTC
CDR3aa: CASSARTGSSYEQYF

abundance: few
v_gene: TRBV18
d_gene: -
len: 13
j_gene: TRBJ1-5
CDR3nt: TGTGCCAGCTCACCAGGGATCGGGCAGCCCCAGCATTTT
CDR3aa: CASSPGIGQPQHF

abundance: few
v_gene: TRBV7-2
d_gene: -
len: 11
j_gene: TRBJ2-4
CDR3nt: TGTGCCAGCAGCTTAGGAGTCATTCAGTACTTC
CDR3aa: CASSLGVIQYF

abundance: medium-sized
v_gene: TRBV12-3/TRBV12-4
d_gene: TRBD1
len: 14
j_gene: TRBJ1-2
CDR3nt: TGTGCCAGCAGAAGACAGGGGGCGGCCTATGGCTACACCTTC
CDR3aa: CASRRQGAAYGYTF

abundance: medium-sized
v_gene: TRBV5-6
d_gene: -
len: 13
j_gene: TRBJ2-7
CDR3nt: TGTGCCAGCAGCGCCTTAGAAAGATACGAGCAGTACTTC
CDR3aa: CASSALERYEQYF

abundance: many
v_gene: TRBV7-9
d_gene: -
len: 14
j_gene: TRBJ1-2
CDR3nt: TGTGCCAGACCCCCGGGACCGCCTAAGTATGGCTACACCTTC
CDR3aa: CARPPGPPKYGYTF

abundance: -
v_gene: TRBV5-1
d_gene: TRBD1
len: 16
j_gene: TRBJ1-2
CDR3nt: TGCGCCAGCAGCCAGCAGTGGGGACAGGGGGTCTATGGCTACACCTTC
CDR3aa: CASSQQWGQGVYGYTF

abundance: -
v_gene: TRBV12-3/TRBV12-4
d_gene: TRBD2
len: 16
j_gene: TRBJ2-5
CDR3nt: TGTGCCAGCAGTTTAGTTGGTAGCGGGGCCCAAGAGACCCAGTACTTC
CDR3aa: CASSLVGSGAQETQYF

abundance: -
v_gene: TRBV11-3
d_gene: -
len: 15
j_gene: TRBJ1-4
CDR3nt: TGTGTCAGCAGCTTAGGTAGCGGCCGGGATGAAAAACTGTTTTTT
CDR3aa: CVSSLGSGRDEKLFF

abundance: many
v_gene: TRBV18
d_gene: -
len: 16
j_gene: TRBJ1-2
CDR3nt: TGTGCCAGCTCAACAACGTCACAGGGAACTAACTATGGCTACACCTTC
CDR3aa: CASSTTSQGTNYGYTF

abundance: -
v_gene: TRBV18
d_gene: TRBD2
len: 17
j_gene: TRBJ2-7
CDR3nt: TGTGCCAGCTCACCACGTGTTGTGCGGGGGTACTTCGACGAGCAGTACTTC
CDR3aa: CASSPRVVRGYFDEQYF

abundance: few
v_gene: TRBV18
d_gene: TRBD2
len: 17
j_gene: TRBJ2-3
CDR3nt: TGTGCCAGCTCACCACTGCAACTAGCGGGGGGCACAGATACGCAGTATTTT
CDR3aa: CASSPLQLAGGTDTQYF

abundance: -
v_gene: TRBV3-1
d_gene: -
len: 16
j_gene: TRBJ2-7
CDR3nt: TGTGCCAGCAGCCAAGAACATCGGGTAGGGACCCACGAGCAGTACTTC
CDR3aa: CASSQEHRVGTHEQYF

abundance: medium-sized
v_gene: TRBV18
d_gene: -
len: 14
j_gene: TRBJ1-2
CDR3nt: TGTGCCAGCTCACCAGTTTCTCCGAACTATGGCTACACCTTC
CDR3aa: CASSPVSPNYGYTF

abundance: medium-sized
v_gene: TRBV6-1
d_gene: -
len: 19
j_gene: TRBJ2-6
CDR3nt: TGTGCCAGCAGTCAAAGTGGGGGCAGGGTGCTACCTGGGGCCAACGTCCTGACTTTC
CDR3aa: CASSQSGGRVLPGANVLTF

abundance: -
v_gene: TRBV19
d_gene: -
len: 13
j_gene: TRBJ1-1
CDR3nt: TGTGCCAGTAGTATGGCGGTGAACACTGAAGCTTTCTTT
CDR3aa: CASSMAVNTEAFF

abundance: medium-sized
v_gene: TRBV7-9
d_gene: -
len: 17
j_gene: TRBJ2-2
CDR3nt: TGTGCCAGCAGCTTAGTTAGCCTACGGATTGGCACCGGGGAGCTGTTTTTT
CDR3aa: CASSLVSLRIGTGELFF

abundance: -
v_gene: TRBV6-5
d_gene: -
len: 14
j_gene: TRBJ1-1
CDR3nt: TGTGTCAGCAGTTACTCTTCGCTGAACACTGAAGCTTTCTTT
CDR3aa: CVSSYSSLNTEAFF

abundance: medium-sized
v_gene: TRBV4-3
d_gene: -
len: 15
j_gene: TRBJ2-1
CDR3nt: TGCGCCAGCAGCCAAGCCTTACTAGTCACGAATGAGCAGTTCTTC
CDR3aa: CASSQALLVTNEQFF

abundance: -
v_gene: TRBV7-8
d_gene: -
len: 14
j_gene: TRBJ1-5
CDR3nt: TGTGCCTGCAGCGCCCGGATCGAGGGTCAGCCCCAGCATTTT
CDR3aa: CACSARIEGQPQHF

abundance: -
v_gene: TRBV6-1
d_gene: TRBD1
len: 15
j_gene: TRBJ1-6
CDR3nt: TGTGCCAGCACTCCTGACAGGGGGCGGGTTTCACCCCTCCACTTT
CDR3aa: CASTPDRGRVSPLHF

abundance: -
v_gene: TRBV18
d_gene: TRBD1
len: 14
j_gene: TRBJ2-7
CDR3nt: TGTGCCAGCTCACCACAACAGGGGGACTACGAGCAGTACTTC
CDR3aa: CASSPQQGDYEQYF

abundance: medium-sized
v_gene: TRBV7-6
d_gene: TRBD1
len: 17
j_gene: TRBJ2-3
CDR3nt: TGTGCCAGCAGCCTTACAGGGTGGGGACAGGGACCAGATACGCAGTATTTT
CDR3aa: CASSLTGWGQGPDTQYF

abundance: many
v_gene: TRBV3-1
d_gene: TRBD1
len: 15
j_gene: TRBJ1-5
CDR3nt: TGTGCCAGCAGCCAAGGGACAGGGGGTAATCAGCCCCAGCATTTT
CDR3aa: CASSQGTGGNQPQHF

abundance: few
v_gene: TRBV6-6
d_gene: TRBD2
len: 12
j_gene: TRBJ2-7
CDR3nt: TGTGCCAGCGGGAGGGTAAGCTACGAGCAGTACTTC
CDR3aa: CASGRVSYEQYF

abundance: -
v_gene: TRBV3-1
d_gene: -
len: 14
j_gene: TRBJ2-3
CDR3nt: TGTGCCAGCAGCCAAGCGAGTAGCACAGATACGCAGTATTTT
CDR3aa: CASSQASSTDTQYF

abundance: medium-sized
v_gene: TRBV4-1
d_gene: TRBD1
len: 16
j_gene: TRBJ1-1
CDR3nt: TGCGCCAGCAGCCAAGACCCGACAGGGATGAACACTGAAGCTTTCTTT
CDR3aa: CASSQDPTGMNTEAFF

abundance: many
v_gene: TRBV12-3/TRBV12-4
d_gene: -
len: 13
j_gene: TRBJ2-5
CDR3nt: TGTGCCAGCAGAAATACAGGGCAAGAGACCCAGTACTTC
CDR3aa: CASRNTGQETQYF

abundance: few
v_gene: TRBV12-3/TRBV12-4
d_gene: -
len: 14
j_gene: TRBJ2-1
CDR3nt: TGTGCCAGCAGTTTAGGCAGGGAGAACAATGAGCAGTTCTTC
CDR3aa: CASSLGRENNEQFF

abundance: once
v_gene: TRBV25-1
d_gene: -
len: 14
j_gene: TRBJ2-5
CDR3nt: TGTGCCAGCAGTGCTTACAGGAGTCGAGAGACCCAGTACTTC
CDR3aa: CASSAYRSRETQYF

abundance: few
v_gene: TRBV6-2/TRBV6-3
d_gene: -
len: 12
j_gene: TRBJ1-2
CDR3nt: TGTGCCAGCAGTTCTCAGGTTTATGGCTACACCTTC
CDR3aa: CASSSQVYGYTF

abundance: medium-sized
v_gene: TRBV18
d_gene: -
len: 17
j_gene: TRBJ1-1
CDR3nt: TGTGCCAGCTCACCACAGGGAGCGTTGGGGGGGACGTTTGAAGCTTTCTTT
CDR3aa: CASSPQGALGGTFEAFF

abundance: few
v_gene: TRBV19
d_gene: -
len: 19
j_gene: TRBJ1-2
CDR3nt: TGTGCCAGTAGTATCAACGGGGTGAGGGGATGGGAAACTAACTATGGCTACACCTTC
CDR3aa: CASSINGVRGWETNYGYTF

abundance: -
v_gene: TRBV9
d_gene: -
len: 14
j_gene: TRBJ2-1
CDR3nt: TGTGCCAGCAGCGTAGCAACGACTTGGGATGAGCAGTTCTTC
CDR3aa: CASSVATTWDEQFF

abundance: -
v_gene: TRBV6-1
d_gene: TRBD1
len: 15
j_gene: TRBJ1-1
CDR3nt: TGTGCCAGCAGTCCTCGGACAGGGTCTGGTACTGAAGCTTTCTTT
CDR3aa: CASSPRTGSGTEAFF